Following are 25 T cell receptor beta chains from one sample sequenced in a study of blood T cell repertoires in COVID-19. TCRdb keeps only in-frame clones here, not all; method: immunoSEQ multiplex PCR. The repertoire holds fewer than 250,000 clones, with 84% as singletons. Input material: peripheral blood. These receptors were obtained from a woman aged 80 or over with COVID-19, enrolled during active disease.

The chain has TRBV6-5 and TRBJ2-7; 9 positions match TRBD2. Germline CDR1 reads MNHEY; CDR2 reads SVGAGI. This CDR3 region has 14 residues. The CDR3 DNA follows: TGTGCCAGCAGGACGAACAGGGCGGGGGGGCGTATTTTCGTC. Translation: CASRTNRAGGRIFV.

This clone was counted only a few times. This chain joins TRBV11-3 and TRBJ2-2; D gene uncertain. There are 13 residues in the CDR3. Germline assignment: CDR1 SGHNT and CDR2 YENEEA. V was shortened by 2 bases and J by 5 bases, with 6 bases between the two germline ends. CDR3 residues: CASSLFSTGELFF. As DNA, the CDR3 is TGTGCCAGCAGCTTATTTTCAACCGGGGAGCTGTTTTTT. The entire variable domain, with the rest obtained from reference TRBV11-3 and TRBJ2-2, is as follows: EAGVVQSPRYKIIEKKQPVAFWCNPISGHNTLYWYLQNLGQGPELLIRYENEEAVDDSQLPKDRFSAERLKGVDSTLKIQPAELGDSAVYLCASSLFSTGELFFGEGSRLTVL.

This chain links TRBV9 with TRBJ2-2; D is possibly TRBD2 (7 bases). CDR1 and CDR2 from the germline V gene are SGDLS and YYNGEE. V lost 3 bases and J 5 bases, leaving 17 bases between the germline ends. CDR3 length: 16 amino acids. DNA for the CDR3: TGTGCCAGCAGCGCCGGGGGGCTTAGTGGAACCGGGGAGCTGTTTTTT. Amino acid sequence: CASSAGGLSGTGELFF.

V gene TRBV19 combines with J gene TRBJ2-3; tentative D call: TRBD1 (5 bases). Germline-derived CDR1 and CDR2 are LNHDA and SQIVND (reference sequence). Trimming left V 5 bases short and J 1 base short, with 7 bases between. This CDR3 region has 13 residues. The DNA for the CDR3 is TGTGCCAGTAGTCCGACAGGCACAGATACGCAGTATTTT. Translating gives CASSPTGTDTQYF.

This chain connects TRBV5-5 to TRBJ2-5; the match to TRBD1 covers 7 bases. Germline CDR1 is SGHKS and CDR2 is YYEKEE (reference sequence). The CDR3 is made up of 16 amino acids. J was trimmed by 2 bases and V by 0 bases; bases with no gene match: 7. The CDR3 loop reads CASSLGQGNIQETQYF. CDR3 sequence (DNA): TGTGCCAGCAGCTTGGGACAGGGAAATATACAAGAGACCCAGTACTTC. Looking up the rest from reference TRBV5-5 and TRBJ2-5 gives the full variable domain: DAGVTQSPTHLIKTRGQQVTLRCSPISGHKSVSWYQQVLGQGPQFIFQYYEKEERGRGNFPDRFSARQFPNYSSELNVNALLLGDSALYLCASSLGQGNIQETQYFGPGTRLLVL.

The J gene is TRBJ1-2, the V gene TRBV18; TRBD1 agrees at 9 bases. In germline, CDR1 is KGHSH, CDR2 LQKENI. The junction had 10 bases not matched to a gene; V was cut back by 0 bases and J by 2 bases. The CDR3 runs to 18 residues. The CDR3 DNA reads TGTGCCAGCTCACCACCCCGATACGCCGGACAGGGGAACTATGGCTACACCTTC. Protein sequence: CASSPPRYAGQGNYGYTF.

The gene calls are TRBV5-8 and TRBJ2-2; possible D gene TRBD2, 7 bases. The CDR3 is made up of 15 amino acids. V gave up 4 bases and J gave up 4 bases, with 14 bases separating them. CDR1 and CDR2 (germline): SGHTS, YDEGEE. CDR3 nucleotides: TGTGCCAGCAGCACCGTGGGGGGGCGCACCGGGGAGCTGTTTTTT. Amino acids: CASSTVGGRTGELFF.

This chain joins TRBV18 and TRBJ2-7; D might be TRBD1 (6 bases). CDR3 length: 13 amino acids. Germline-derived CDR1 and CDR2 are KGHSH and LQKENI. The V end was cut by 0 bases, the J end by 6 bases, with 9 bases between. DNA for the CDR3: TGTGCCAGCTCACCACCAGGGGGTTTCGAGCAGTACGTC. It codes for CASSPPGGFEQYV.

V usage is TRBV12-3 or TRBV12-4 and J usage is TRBJ1-1; no clear D. The CDR3 consists of 13 residues. V lost 7 bases and J lost 4, with 13 bases in between. The CDR3 nucleotides are TGTGCCAGCACCTCGGGTTTGAGCACTGAAGCTTTCTTT. Translated, it gives CASTSGLSTEAFF.

V usage is TRBV13 and J usage is TRBJ1-4; D is possibly TRBD1 (5 bases). The V end lost 5 bases, the J end lost 0 bases, and 22 bases lay between the germline ends. Germline V lookup: CDR1 PRHDT, CDR2 FYEKMQ (reference sequence). The CDR3 extends over 19 amino acids. CDR3 in amino acids: CASSPPRGGLISTNEKLFF. The CDR3 nucleotides are TGTGCCAGCAGCCCCCCTCGGGGGGGACTGATCTCAACTAATGAAAAACTGTTTTTT.

This clone turned up a few times. The chain has TRBV28 and TRBJ1-6; D is uncertain. Germline CDR1 reads MDHEN; CDR2 reads SYDVKM. The CDR3 contains 14 residues. Trimming shortened V by 3 bases and J by 6 bases, and 9 bases separated the two germline ends. The CDR3 protein is CASSFPGINSPLHF. The CDR3 DNA sequence: TGTGCCAGCAGTTTCCCGGGAATTAATTCACCCCTCCACTTT. Supplemented by reference TRBV28 and TRBJ1-6, the full variable domain reads DVKVTQSSRYLVKRTGEKVFLECVQDMDHENMFWYRQDPGLGLRLIYFSYDVKMKEKGDIPEGYSVSREKKERFSLILESASTNQTSMYLCASSFPGINSPLHFGNGTRLTVT.

The V gene is TRBV2, the J gene TRBJ2-7; weak D call: TRBD2 (5 bases). With 7 bases removed from V and 5 bases from J, the gap between germline ends came to 21 bases. CDR3 length: 15 residues. Germline CDR1 and CDR2: SNHLY and FYNNEI. This CDR3 is CASTTLVRVSDEQYV. The CDR3 nucleotides read TGTGCCAGCACCACATTGGTGAGGGTGTCAGACGAGCAGTACGTC.

In this sample, this clone turned up once. Other DNA sequences in the same sample also yield this CDR3. The chain carries TRBV6-6 and TRBJ2-7, with TRBD1 matching over 7 bases. Germline trimming cut 9 bases from V and 7 bases from J; bases unmatched to any gene: 15. In germline, CDR1 is MNHNY, CDR2 SVGAGI (reference sequence). This CDR3 is 14 amino acids long. The CDR3 DNA sequence: TGTGCCAGTAAGGGGACAGCTCTTCACGGGGAGCAGTACTTC. It specifies CASKGTALHGEQYF.

The chain joins TRBV11-2 to TRBJ2-7; D is possibly TRBD1 (5 bases). This CDR3 region has 15 residues. Germline V lookup: CDR1 SGHAT, CDR2 FQNNGV. Trimming removed 0 bases at V and 4 bases at J, with 13 bases between. The CDR3 region is CASSLEGARRYEQYF. CDR3 nucleotides: TGTGCCAGCAGCTTAGAAGGGGCGCGGCGATACGAGCAGTACTTC. Together with reference TRBV11-2 and TRBJ2-7, the CDR3 gives the full variable domain: EAGVAQSPRYKIIEKRQSVAFWCNPISGHATLYWYQQILGQGPKLLIQFQNNGVVDDSQLPKDRFSAERLKGVDSTLKIQPAKLEDSAVYLCASSLEGARRYEQYFGPGTRLTVT.

V and J are TRBV6-5 and TRBJ2-5, with D possibly matching TRBD2 (5 bases). Trimming removed 0 bases from V and 5 bases from J, with 7 bases in between. The CDR3 totals 13 residues. Germline V CDR1 and CDR2: MNHEY, SVGAGI. The CDR3 here is CASSYSSGETQYF. In DNA form, the CDR3 reads TGTGCCAGCAGTTACTCGTCGGGGGAGACCCAGTACTTC.

The chain recombines TRBV19 with TRBJ1-5, with D tentatively TRBD1 (5 bases). V lost 5 bases, J lost 6 bases, and 14 bases lay in between. The germline V gene has CDR1 LNHDA and CDR2 SQIVND (reference sequence). The CDR3 sequence is 14 residues long. CDR3 sequence reads: CASSRQGMGQPQHF. For the CDR3, the DNA is TGTGCCAGTAGTCGGCAGGGTATGGGTCAGCCCCAGCATTTT.

V gene TRBV5-1 combines with J gene TRBJ1-1; no reliable D call. This CDR3 comprises 15 residues. V dropped 0 bases and J dropped 1 base, with 10 bases sitting between them. The germline gives CDR1 SGHRS, CDR2 YFSETQ. DNA for the CDR3: TGCGCCAGCAGCTTGGCCGAAGCGGGGAACACTGAAGCTTTCTTT. Protein: CASSLAEAGNTEAFF.

The V and J genes are TRBV6-5 and TRBJ1-4; 9 nucleotides agree with TRBD1. Germline V CDR1 and CDR2: MNHEY, SVGAGI. The length of the CDR3 is 15 residues. V shed 2 bases, J shed 8 bases, and the junction held 6 bases outside the gene matches. The CDR3 DNA sequence: TGTGCCAGCAGTTACGGGGGACAGGGAGGAGAAAAACTGTTTTTT. Its protein product is CASSYGGQGGEKLFF.

This clone was detected a few times. The chain is built from TRBV28 and TRBJ1-5, with 8 bases lining up with TRBD1. CDR3 size: 17 residues. Germline V gene lookup returns CDR1 MDHEN and CDR2 SYDVKM. V lost 6 bases, J lost 0 bases, and 10 bases stayed unmatched. The CDR3 loop is CASRQSGQENSNQPQHF. The CDR3 nucleotides are TGTGCCAGCAGACAATCGGGACAGGAGAATAGCAATCAGCCCCAGCATTTT.

The chain couples TRBV6-1 to TRBJ2-7, with D maybe TRBD1 (5 bases). CDR1 and CDR2 from the germline V gene are MNHNS and SASEGT. Trimming pared 2 bases from V and 5 bases from J, leaving 13 bases between. This CDR3 is built from 14 residues. This CDR3 is CASSEPLLGHEQYV. The CDR3 DNA reads TGTGCCAGCAGTGAACCACTCCTGGGGCACGAGCAGTACGTC.

J is TRBJ1-5 and V is TRBV18; no definite D call. Trimming left V 3 bases short and J 4 bases short, with 13 bases between. Per germline, CDR1 KGHSH and CDR2 LQKENI. This CDR3 contains 15 residues. The DNA of the CDR3 is TGTGCCAGCTCACCGAGGTCAGGAGGAAATCAGCCCCAGCATTTT. It yields the protein CASSPRSGGNQPQHF.

The CDR3: CASSLLAGYEQYF. The DNA of the CDR3 is TGTGCCAGCAGTCTTCTAGCGGGCTACGAGCAGTACTTC. The chain has TRBV7-2 and TRBJ2-7, with 8 bases aligning to TRBD2. Unmatched junction bases numbered 4, after V lost 6 bases and J lost 3 bases. Germline CDR1 reads SGHTA; CDR2 reads FQGNSA. The CDR3 length is 13 residues.

The rearrangement uses TRBV6-1 and TRBJ2-2; the match to TRBD2 covers 8 bases. With 0 bases clipped from V and 6 bases from J, the junction kept 9 bases outside the gene matches. The CDR3 is 17 residues long. Germline V gives CDR1 MNHNS, CDR2 SASEGT. CDR3 amino acids: CASSEAGRGDTSGELFF. CDR3 bases: TGTGCCAGCAGTGAAGCTGGGCGGGGGGATACATCCGGGGAGCTGTTTTTT.

V usage is TRBV24-1 and J usage is TRBJ1-1, with D perhaps matching TRBD1 (5 bases). The CDR3 extends over 12 amino acids. The V end lost 4 bases, the J end lost 9 bases, and 11 bases lay between the germline ends. CDR1 and CDR2 (germline): KGHDR, SFDVKD. The CDR3 region has the DNA TGTGCCACCAGTGACCCGCGGGGGAAAGCTTTCTTT. This translates into CATSDPRGKAFF.

The chain is built from TRBV10-2 and TRBJ2-7, with TRBD1 matching 7 bases. The ends lost 2 bases at V and 5 bases at J; junction bases unmatched: 0. The CDR3 has 12 residues. Germline loops: CDR1 WSHSY, CDR2 SAAADI. The CDR3 coding sequence is TGCGCCAGCAGTGAGCAGGGGGACGAGCAGTACGTC. This translates into CASSEQGDEQYV.